A selection of T cell receptor beta chains follows, all from one sample in a study of shared clonotypes between healthy human individuals. Sequenced by immunoSEQ multiplex PCR; TCRdb stores in-frame clones only, minus some. The data show about 2.4 million clones, approximately 92% seen once. The specimen sequenced was naive CD4+ T cells sorted from blood. Source of these receptors: a man aged 18-30 years in good health. The CDR3 runs from the conserved cysteine through the conserved F or W. D genes are given only for firm matches. A row's size may be missing; if present it is once, few, many or a size class.

D	size	V	J	CDR3	DNA
NA	NA	TRBV28	TRBJ1-1	CASRSLGKGLNTEAFF	TGTGCCAGCAGGTCCCTTGGAAAGGGCTTGAACACTGAAGCTTTCTTT
NA	NA	TRBV10-3	TRBJ2-5	CAISGGRQETQYF	TGTGCCATCAGTGGAGGCAGGCAAGAGACCCAGTACTTC
NA	NA	TRBV19	TRBJ2-1	CASTRRDEQFF	TGTGCCAGTACTAGACGAGATGAGCAGTTCTTC
TRBD2	NA	TRBV9	TRBJ2-1	CASSVGEGTYNEQFF	TGTGCCAGCAGCGTAGGGGAGGGGACCTACAATGAGCAGTTCTTC
NA	NA	TRBV7-8	TRBJ2-3	CASSLASQARADTQYF	TGTGCCAGCAGCTTAGCTTCTCAGGCAAGGGCAGATACGCAGTATTTT
NA	NA	TRBV11-2	TRBJ1-5	CASSLGQTDQPQHF	TGTGCCAGCAGTCTCGGACAGACCGATCAGCCCCAGCATTTT
NA	once	TRBV6-6	TRBJ1-1	CASSWGQESEAFF	TGTGCCAGCAGTTGGGGGCAGGAATCTGAAGCTTTCTTT
NA	NA	TRBV5-6	TRBJ1-2	CASITVTGKRGYTF	TGTGCCAGCATCACCGTTACAGGAAAAAGGGGCTACACCTTC
TRBD2	NA	TRBV29-1	TRBJ2-1	CSVLPGLASNEQFF	TGCAGCGTTCTACCGGGACTAGCGTCCAATGAGCAGTTCTTC
NA	NA	TRBV30	TRBJ1-2	CARWTVDGYTF	TGTGCCCGATGGACAGTTGATGGCTACACCTTC
NA	NA	TRBV6-5	TRBJ1-1	CASSLTLEAFF	TGTGCCAGCAGTTTGACATTAGAAGCTTTCTTT
TRBD1	NA	TRBV5-1	TRBJ2-3	CASSTDRGTDTQYF	TGCGCCAGCAGCACGGACAGGGGCACAGATACGCAGTATTTT
NA	NA	TRBV5-1	TRBJ1-1	CASSLRQGTNTEAFF	TGCGCCAGCAGCTTACGCCAGGGGACGAACACTGAAGCTTTCTTT
NA	NA	TRBV5-1	TRBJ1-3	CASSLSDKNTIYF	TGCGCCAGCAGCTTGTCAGATAAGAACACCATATATTTT
NA	NA	TRBV5-1	TRBJ2-3	CASSLAGRVRTDTQYF	TGCGCCAGCAGCTTGGCGGGCAGGGTTCGCACAGATACGCAGTATTTT
NA	NA	TRBV5-4	TRBJ2-7	CASSRNSYEQYF	TGTGCCAGCAGCCGTAATTCCTACGAGCAGTACTTC
NA	NA	TRBV12-2	TRBJ1-1	CASRHRGAAFMNTEAFF	TGTGCAAGTCGCCACCGGGGGGCGGCCTTTATGAACACTGAAGCTTTCTTT
TRBD1	NA	TRBV19	TRBJ2-7	CASSIGGDRAYEQYF	TGTGCCAGTAGTATCGGAGGGGACAGGGCCTACGAGCAGTACTTC
NA	NA	TRBV14	TRBJ2-2	CASSQDKGSGGELFF	TGTGCCAGCAGCCAAGATAAAGGGTCCGGCGGGGAGCTGTTTTTT
TRBD1	NA	TRBV7-2	TRBJ2-7	CASSLRDRSYEQYF	TGTGCCAGCAGCCTCCGGGACAGGTCCTACGAGCAGTACTTC
NA	NA	TRBV2	TRBJ1-5	CASSEEATHQPQHF	TGTGCCAGCAGTGAGGAAGCGACACATCAGCCCCAGCATTTT
TRBD2	NA	TRBV9	TRBJ2-7	CASSSAEASGRSHEQYF	TGTGCCAGCAGCTCCGCGGAGGCCAGCGGGAGGTCCCACGAGCAGTACTTC
TRBD2	NA	TRBV6-5	TRBJ2-3	CASSYLAGGWADTQYF	TGTGCCAGCAGTTACTTAGCGGGAGGATGGGCAGATACGCAGTATTTT
TRBD1	NA	TRBV5-4	TRBJ2-1	CASSRQGINEQFF	TGTGCCAGCAGCCGACAGGGAATCAATGAGCAGTTCTTC
NA	NA	TRBV11-2	TRBJ2-7	CASSLESGSTYEQYF	TGTGCCAGCAGCTTAGAGTCAGGGTCTACCTACGAGCAGTACTTC
TRBD2	NA	TRBV7-2	TRBJ2-3	CASSSPTSGARGDTQYF	TGTGCCAGCAGCTCCCCGACTAGCGGGGCCAGGGGAGATACGCAGTATTTT
NA	once	TRBV28	TRBJ1-1	CASSLFRVNTEAFF	TGTGCCAGCAGTTTATTTCGGGTCAACACTGAAGCTTTCTTT
NA	NA	TRBV28	TRBJ2-3	CASTLVGTPYTQYF	TGTGCCAGCACCTTGGTAGGGACACCATATACGCAGTATTTT
NA	once	TRBV2	TRBJ2-5	CASSPRVGETQYF	TGTGCCAGCAGTCCAAGGGTAGGGGAGACCCAGTACTTC
NA	once	TRBV30	TRBJ2-3	CAWRGDFSTDTQYF	TGTGCCTGGAGGGGGGACTTTAGCACAGATACGCAGTATTTT
TRBD1	NA	TRBV4-1	TRBJ1-4	CASSHLLLRDRGNEKLFF	TGCGCCAGCAGCCACCTCCTTCTGCGGGACAGGGGTAATGAAAAACTGTTTTTT
TRBD2	few	TRBV18	TRBJ2-1	CASSPETGTSGYNEQFF	TGTGCCAGCTCCCCTGAGACCGGGACTAGCGGCTACAATGAGCAGTTCTTC
NA	few	TRBV28	TRBJ2-7	CASSLWDRSYEQYF	TGTGCCAGCAGTTTATGGGACAGATCCTACGAGCAGTACTTC
TRBD1	NA	TRBV10-1	TRBJ2-2	CASSEEPGQGAPGELFF	TGCGCCAGCAGTGAGGAACCGGGACAGGGGGCTCCCGGGGAGCTGTTTTTT
NA	NA	TRBV25-1	TRBJ2-1	CASGPGGAGNEQFF	TGTGCCAGCGGACCGGGGGGCGCAGGGAATGAGCAGTTCTTC
NA	NA	TRBV4-1	TRBJ2-2	CASSKLVGYAGELFF	TGCGCCAGCAGCAAGTTGGTCGGGTACGCCGGGGAGCTGTTTTTT
TRBD1	NA	TRBV7-3	TRBJ1-2	CASSPLGQSYGYTF	TGTGCCAGCAGCCCCCTGGGACAGAGCTATGGCTACACCTTC
NA	NA	TRBV6-5	TRBJ1-4	CASSTSGQLNEKLFF	NA
TRBD1	NA	TRBV6-1	TRBJ1-4	CASREGQNNEKLFF	TGTGCCAGCAGAGAGGGACAGAACAATGAAAAACTGTTTTTT
NA	once	TRBV28	TRBJ1-2	CASSLPSRGYGYTF	TGTGCCAGCAGTTTACCTAGCAGGGGCTATGGCTACACCTTC
NA	NA	TRBV5-1	TRBJ2-7	CASSLESGDEEQYF	TGCGCCAGCAGCTTGGAATCCGGGGATGAGGAGCAGTACTTC
NA	few	TRBV5-5	TRBJ1-4	CASSREGVGEKLFF	TGTGCCAGCAGCCGGGAGGGGGTCGGTGAAAAACTGTTTTTT
TRBD2	NA	TRBV7-9	TRBJ2-5	CASSFGTSGTQETQYF	TGTGCCAGCAGCTTCGGGACTAGCGGGACCCAAGAGACCCAGTACTTC
NA	NA	TRBV5-1	TRBJ2-7	CASSLGQGSYEQYF	TGCGCCAGCAGCTTGGGCCAGGGAAGCTACGAGCAGTACTTC
TRBD2	NA	TRBV5-1	TRBJ2-3	CASSSGTSGRWTDTQYF	TGCGCCAGCAGCTCTGGGACTAGCGGGAGGTGGACAGATACGCAGTATTTT
NA	NA	TRBV4-1	TRBJ2-4	CASSGGYDLAKNIQYF	TGCGCCAGCAGCGGCGGGTACGACTTAGCCAAAAACATTCAGTACTTC
TRBD1	once	TRBV18	TRBJ2-3	CASSPGQTSTDTQYF	TGTGCCAGCTCACCGGGACAGACTAGCACAGATACGCAGTATTTT
NA	NA	TRBV5-8	TRBJ1-4	CASSLAFRDEKLFF	TGTGCCAGCAGCTTGGCGTTTAGGGATGAAAAACTGTTTTTT
NA	NA	TRBV7-9	TRBJ2-1	CASSLGQPYNEQFF	TGTGCCAGCAGCTTGGGGCAGCCCTACAATGAGCAGTTCTTC
NA	NA	TRBV7-9	TRBJ2-5	CASSSGLVMETQYF	TGTGCCAGCAGCAGCGGGTTGGTTATGGAGACCCAGTACTTC
TRBD2	NA	TRBV4-1	TRBJ2-3	CASSLRLAGEADTQYF	TGCGCCAGCAGCCTCAGACTAGCGGGAGAGGCGGATACGCAGTATTTT
TRBD1	NA	TRBV28	TRBJ1-2	CASSSPGQGNYGYTF	TGTGCCAGCAGTTCGCCGGGACAGGGAAACTATGGCTACACCTTC
NA	NA	TRBV10-1	TRBJ2-1	CASSEYNEQFF	TGCGCCAGCAGTGAGTACAATGAGCAGTTCTTC
TRBD1	NA	TRBV5-1	TRBJ1-2	CASSLQTGGDYGYTF	TGCGCCAGCAGCTTGCAGACAGGGGGTGACTATGGCTACACCTTC
NA	NA	TRBV18	TRBJ2-5	CASSPRAGKETQYF	TGTGCCAGCTCACCACGCGCGGGGAAAGAGACCCAGTACTTC